The following is a T cell receptor beta chain sequence with its context. The data stem from a study of T cell changes during pregnancy in multiple sclerosis. Trimming removed 7 bases at V and 7 bases at J, with 18 bases between. The CDR3 consists of 14 residues. Germline V gene data show CDR1 as SGHRS and CDR2 as YFSETQ. The table came from immunoSEQ multiplex PCR; TCRdb's copy has only in-frame clones and leaves some out. Of roughly 87,000 clones listed, roughly nine tenths are singletons. Material: PBMCs, obtained in the first trimester of pregnancy. The sequence was obtained from a female donor in good health, serving as a control in a pregnancy study. Some clones in this sample may be carry-over from other donors' samples. The J gene is TRBJ2-1, the V gene TRBV5-1; maybe TRBD1 (7 bases). CDR3 DNA: TGCGCCAGCGGCACAGGGGAGGTCGGGAATGAGCAGTTCTTC. It is translated as CASGTGEVGNEQFF.